One and the same sample provided the 7 T cell receptor beta chains below, sequenced in a study of blood T cell repertoires in COVID-19. Clones were sequenced by immunoSEQ multiplex PCR, and TCRdb holds only the in-frame ones, with some missing. The repertoire consists of under 250,000 clones, with 84% occurring once and the leading ten covering less than 6.5%. The sample taken for sequencing was peripheral blood. The receptors derive from a woman aged 60-75 years who had recovered from COVID-19.

The chain joins TRBV5-5 to TRBJ1-1; TRBD1 is a possible D gene (6 bases). Trimming stripped 0 bases from V and 8 bases from J, with 17 bases between. The CDR3 consists of 15 residues. Germline CDR1 SGHKS, CDR2 YYEKEE (reference sequence). Here the CDR3 DNA reads TGTGCCAGCAGCTTGGAAGGCCAGGGGCTCGTGGAAGCTTTCTTT. Translation gives CASSLEGQGLVEAFF.

The V and J genes are TRBV5-1 and TRBJ1-4; weak D call: TRBD1 (5 bases). This CDR3 has 14 residues. V lost 4 bases and J 4 bases, leaving 11 bases between the germline ends. The germline V gene has CDR1 SGHRS and CDR2 YFSETQ. The CDR3 reads CASSRGEINEKLFF. In nucleotides, the CDR3 is TGCGCCAGCAGCCGGGGGGAAATTAATGAAAAACTGTTTTTT.

The CDR3 region is CASSRQALEQYF. The CDR3 DNA is TGTGCCAGCAGTAGACAGGCCCTCGAGCAGTACTTC. The chain joins TRBV28 to TRBJ2-7; D is perhaps TRBD1 (6 bases). V gave up 5 bases and J gave up 6 bases, with 11 bases separating them. Germline V gives CDR1 MDHEN, CDR2 SYDVKM. The CDR3 contains 12 residues.

This chain links TRBV5-1 with TRBJ2-3; D remains ambiguous. Deletions cut 4 bases from V and 4 bases from J, with 13 bases between. Germline assignment: CDR1 SGHRS and CDR2 YFSETQ. There are 14 residues in the CDR3. CDR3 in DNA: TGCGCCAGCAGCCTTCCCTTGGCCCCAGATACGCAGTATTTT. Encoded protein: CASSLPLAPDTQYF.

The chain couples TRBV29-1 to TRBJ1-1; D ambiguous. Trimming took 4 bases from V and 4 from J, leaving 19 bases between them. The germline V gene has CDR1 SQVTM and CDR2 ANQGSEA. CDR3 size: 15 residues. The CDR3 DNA reads as TGCAGCGTTGTTCGCGACGATTTTTGGGCCACTGAAGCTTTCTTT. Translated: CSVVRDDFWATEAFF.

The chain links TRBV2 to TRBJ1-2; D gene ambiguous. V was cut by 5 bases and J by 4 bases, with 8 bases left in between. The CDR3 covers 12 residues. Germline-derived CDR1 and CDR2 are SNHLY and FYNNEI. The CDR3 spells CASSSAGYGYTF. The CDR3 DNA reads as TGTGCCAGCAGTTCAGCGGGCTATGGCTACACCTTC.

The chain carries TRBV6-6 and TRBJ1-6; 9 bases map to TRBD1. Germline loops: CDR1 MNHNY, CDR2 SVGAGI (reference sequence). Germline trimming cut 5 bases from V and 9 bases from J; bases unmatched to any gene: 8. This CDR3 comprises 15 residues. The CDR3 region is CASSQVQGAGSPLHF. Written as DNA, the CDR3 is TGTGCCAGCAGTCAAGTACAGGGGGCAGGTTCACCCCTCCACTTT.